Each of the 32 T cell receptor beta chains below was sequenced from the same sample in a study of response to subunit inactivated influenza vaccine. TCRdb redid the calling of the RT-PCR reads with MiXCR, one entry per CDR3 protein. The repertoire includes roughly 700,000 distinct CDR3 sequences, roughly 13% of them detected once, and 6% to 7% sits in the top ten. The starting material was PBMCs from blood, obtained 14 days before vaccination. All receptors derive from a man aged 50 to 59 who received an inactivated influenza vaccine.

The chain links TRBV5-1 to TRBJ2-3, with 8 positions matching TRBD1. Trimming at V came to 0 bases and at J to 6 bases, leaving 6 bases not matched to a gene. The CDR3 extends over 15 amino acids. Germline V gene lookup returns CDR1 SGHRS and CDR2 YFSETQ. CDR3 loop: CASSLGSQGADTQYF. As DNA, the CDR3 is TGCGCCAGCAGCTTGGGAAGTCAGGGGGCTGATACGCAGTATTTT.

This clonotype was counted only a few times. The chain carries TRBV6-1 and TRBJ2-1; 8 positions agree with TRBD2. V dropped 6 bases and J dropped 2; count of bases not matched to a gene: 9. CDR1 is MNHNS, CDR2 SASEGT, per germline. CDR3 length: 16 residues. For the CDR3, the DNA is TGTGCCAGCAGCTCAGTCCTTAGCGGGGCCTACAATGAGCAGTTCTTC. Amino acid sequence: CASSSVLSGAYNEQFF.

In its sample, this clonotype was seen a few times. The chain couples TRBV6-5 to TRBJ2-7, with D perhaps being TRBD1 or TRBD2 (6 bases each). V lost 4 bases to trimming and J lost 9 bases, with 10 bases between them. The germline V gene encodes CDR1 MNHEY and CDR2 SVGAGI. The CDR3 consists of 11 residues. The CDR3 region is CASSSGGLQYF. In nucleotides, the CDR3 is TGTGCCAGCAGTTCCGGGGGCCTGCAGTACTTC.

This clonotype was observed a few times. The chain uses TRBV20-1 and TRBJ2-1; possibly TRBD2 for D (5 bases). V lost 7 bases and J lost 9, with 16 bases in between. The germline V gene has CDR1 DFQATT and CDR2 SNEGSKA (reference sequence). This CDR3 is 12 amino acids long. For the CDR3, the DNA is TGCAGTGTTATGGGCCCCGCGGGTGAGCAGTTCTTC. This gives the protein CSVMGPAGEQFF.

The rearrangement joins TRBV5-1 to TRBJ1-3; no clear D gene. The CDR3 contains 15 residues. V was shortened by 0 bases and J by 1 base, with 8 bases between the two germline ends. In germline, CDR1 is SGHRS, CDR2 YFSETQ. This CDR3 reads CASSLGHISGNTIYF. CDR3 in DNA: TGCGCCAGCAGCTTGGGACACATATCTGGAAACACCATATATTTT.

The chain links TRBV10-3 to TRBJ2-1; D not resolved. Looked up from germline, CDR1 is ENHRY and CDR2 is SYGVKD. The CDR3 spans 14 residues. Trimming removed 0 bases at V and 13 bases at J, with 16 bases between. CDR3 coding DNA: TGTGCCATCAGTGAGTCCTCGGCAGCCCCAAACCAGTTCTTC. It translates to CAISESSAAPNQFF.

The V gene is TRBV5-1, the J gene TRBJ1-3; no firm D call. The CDR3 is 16 residues long. V was shortened by 3 bases and J by 0 bases, with 13 bases between the two germline ends. Per the germline V gene, CDR1 is SGHRS and CDR2 is YFSETQ. Written as DNA, the CDR3 is TGCGCCAGCAGCTCAAGTACAGCCAACTCTGGAAACACCATATATTTT. Translating gives CASSSSTANSGNTIYF.

In its sample, this clonotype was seen a few times. The rearrangement joins TRBV12-3 or TRBV12-4 to TRBJ1-1; D not certain. The CDR3 runs to 11 residues. V lost 3 bases to trimming and J lost 7 bases, with 6 bases between them. CDR3 nucleotide sequence: TGTGCCAGCAGTTTGGTCAATGAAGCTTTCTTT. Translation: CASSLVNEAFF.

The chain uses TRBV5-1 and TRBJ2-3, with 13 bases lining up with TRBD2. The CDR3 loop spans 16 amino acids. V lost 0 bases, J lost 4 bases, and 2 bases stayed unmatched. Germline V gene lookup returns CDR1 SGHRS and CDR2 YFSETQ. CDR3 amino acids: CASSLGTSGRSDTQYF. The CDR3 DNA is TGCGCCAGCAGCTTGGGGACTAGCGGGAGATCAGATACGCAGTATTTT. Full variable domain (remainder filled in from reference TRBV5-1 and TRBJ2-3): KAGVTQTPRYLIKTRGQQVTLSCSPISGHRSVSWYQQTPGQGLQFLFEYFSETQRNKGNFPGRFSGRQFSNSRSEMNVSTLELGDSALYLCASSLGTSGRSDTQYFGPGTRLTVL.

V and J are TRBV29-1 and TRBJ2-5; D is unresolved. CDR3 length equals 15 residues. From germline, CDR1 is SQVTM and CDR2 ANQGSEA. The CDR3 reads CRPFLPRTEKETQYF. CDR3 in DNA: TGCAGGCCCTTTCTCCCCCGGACGGAAAAAGAGACCCAGTACTTC.

This clonotype has a handful of counts. The V call is TRBV7-2, the J call TRBJ2-7; 8 positions match TRBD2. The CDR3 sequence is 15 residues long. With V trimmed by 5 bases and J by 3 bases, 9 bases remained unmatched. CDR1 and CDR2 from the germline V gene are SGHTA and FQGNSA. CDR3 bases: TGTGCCAGCAGCACTAGCGGCCTACCTGTCTACGAGCAGTACTTC. Its protein product is CASSTSGLPVYEQYF.

Regarding this clonotype: Germline and junction disagree at one end, which may indicate a read error. The J gene is TRBJ2-5, the V gene TRBV5-1; D may match TRBD1 or TRBD2 (6 bases each). There are 15 residues in the CDR3. The germline V gene has CDR1 SGHRS and CDR2 YFSETQ. This CDR3 is CASSFNGGPREIQYF. CDR3 in DNA: TGCGCCAGCAGCTTCAATGGGGGGCCACGGGAGATCCAGTACTTC.

This chain joins TRBV20-1 and TRBJ2-1, with D hard to call. CDR1 and CDR2 from the germline V gene are DFQATT and SNEGSKA (reference sequence). The V gene lost 0 bases and the J gene lost 0 bases, with 12 bases spanning the gap. CDR3 length: 16 amino acids. The CDR3 loop reads CSARDQVTSSYNEQFF. CDR3 sequence (DNA): TGCAGTGCTAGAGATCAAGTGACCAGCTCCTACAATGAGCAGTTCTTC.

The chain recombines TRBV28 with TRBJ2-5, with TRBD1 identical over 7 bases. Germline CDR1 MDHEN, CDR2 SYDVKM. CDR3 length: 14 residues. J lost 1 base, V lost 8 bases, and 7 bases had no gene match. Here the CDR3 DNA reads TGTGCCAGCGGATATGGGACAGCCCAAGAGACCCAGTACTTC. Protein sequence: CASGYGTAQETQYF.

The CDR3 region has the DNA TGTGCCAGCAGCAAGGGACAGGGTCCCTACGAGCAGTACTTC. This encodes CASSKGQGPYEQYF. The chain employs TRBV5-6 and TRBJ2-7; 9 positions agree with TRBD1. The germline gives CDR1 SGHDT, CDR2 YYEEEE. Trimming at V came to 4 bases and at J to 2 bases, leaving 4 bases not matched to a gene. CDR3 length: 14 residues.

This clonotype showed up just a few times. V gene TRBV5-1 combines with J gene TRBJ2-1; D unclear. V lost 0 bases, J lost 2 bases, and 12 bases lay in between. The CDR3 length is 16 residues. Germline V gene lookup returns CDR1 SGHRS and CDR2 YFSETQ. The DNA for the CDR3 is TGCGCCAGCAGCTTGGTCCGGGTTCGTCCCTACAATGAGCAGTTCTTC. Its protein is CASSLVRVRPYNEQFF.

This clonotype was observed at least ten times. The chain joins TRBV20-1 to TRBJ2-5; tentatively, D is TRBD1 or TRBD2 (6 bases each). The CDR3 is 12 residues long. V was clipped by 1 base and J by 5 bases, with 8 bases between them. Germline lookup yields CDR1 DFQATT and CDR2 SNEGSKA (reference sequence). Here the CDR3 reads CSARGGAETQYF. The CDR3 region has the DNA TGCAGTGCTAGAGGGGGGGCGGAGACCCAGTACTTC.

The chain recombines TRBV6-1 with TRBJ2-2; TRBD2 matches 7 bases. Germline V gene lookup returns CDR1 MNHNS and CDR2 SASEGT. The CDR3 contains 13 residues. With V trimmed by 10 bases and J by 2 bases, 4 bases remained unmatched. This CDR3 reads CANLADNTGELFF. The CDR3, as DNA: TGTGCCAATCTAGCGGATAACACCGGGGAGCTGTTTTTT.

As DNA, the CDR3 is TGTGCCAGCCGACCCCGGGACGTCAATCAGCCCCAGCATTTT. It yields the protein CASRPRDVNQPQHF. The chain uses TRBV6-2 or TRBV6-3 and TRBJ1-5, with D possibly matching TRBD1 (5 bases). Trimming stripped 8 bases from V and 3 bases from J, with 14 bases between. Germline-derived CDR1 and CDR2 are MNHEY and SVGEGT. The CDR3 loop spans 14 amino acids.

This clonotype was recorded many times. The chain uses TRBV28 and TRBJ1-2; no reliable D call. Germline loops: CDR1 MDHEN, CDR2 SYDVKM. V dropped 6 bases and J dropped 8 bases, with 10 bases sitting between them. This CDR3 is 11 amino acids long. The CDR3 region is CASSSSRGYTF. CDR3 bases: TGTGCCAGCAGCTCATCGCGCGGCTACACCTTC.

This chain connects TRBV7-8 to TRBJ2-2; TRBD2 matches at 9 bases. Germline trimming cut 1 base from V and 4 bases from J; bases unmatched to any gene: 4. There are 16 residues in the CDR3. Germline CDR1 is SGHVS and CDR2 is FQNEAQ. CDR3 sequence (DNA): TGTGCCAGCAGCTTAGTTGCGGGGGGGACCACCGGGGAGCTGTTTTTT. It yields the protein CASSLVAGGTTGELFF.

This clonotype was recorded a few times. The genes are TRBV6-2 or TRBV6-3 and TRBJ2-7, with D possibly matching TRBD1 (6 bases). This CDR3 region has 13 residues. Trimming removed 7 bases from V and 7 bases from J, with 17 bases in between. Per germline, CDR1 MNHEY and CDR2 SVGEGT. The CDR3 reads CASTLQGSGEQYF. The CDR3, as DNA: TGTGCCAGCACCTTACAGGGTTCGGGGGAGCAGTACTTC.

This chain links TRBV5-1 with TRBJ2-3; TRBD2 agrees at 10 bases. The trim removed 2 bases at V and 5 bases at J, leaving 8 bases unmatched. The CDR3 covers 16 residues. The germline V gene has CDR1 SGHRS and CDR2 YFSETQ. In nucleotides, the CDR3 is TGCGCCAGCAGCTTAGCGGGGGGGCCGGTCAGAGATACGCAGTATTTT. As protein: CASSLAGGPVRDTQYF. The full variable domain, its missing parts supplied by reference TRBV5-1 and TRBJ2-3, is KAGVTQTPRYLIKTRGQQVTLSCSPISGHRSVSWYQQTPGQGLQFLFEYFSETQRNKGNFPGRFSGRQFSNSRSEMNVSTLELGDSALYLCASSLAGGPVRDTQYFGPGTRLTVL.

This clonotype was found a few times. J is TRBJ2-1 and V is TRBV20-1; tentatively, D is TRBD2 (6 bases). V was clipped by 1 base and J by 1 base, with 20 bases between them. Per germline, CDR1 DFQATT and CDR2 SNEGSKA (reference sequence). This CDR3 contains 18 residues. CDR3 loop: CSARGLTGEVKSYNEQFF. The CDR3 coding sequence is TGCAGTGCTAGAGGACTGACGGGAGAAGTGAAGTCCTACAATGAGCAGTTCTTC.

The V call is TRBV11-2, the J call TRBJ2-6, with 10 bases fitting TRBD1. CDR3 length: 20 amino acids. Germline CDR1 and CDR2: SGHAT and FQNNGV. V shed 1 base, J shed 0 bases, and the junction held 9 bases outside the gene matches. CDR3 in DNA: TGTGCCAGCAGCTTAGTAGGGACAGGGGCCGACCTCTCTGGGGCCAACGTCCTGACTTTC. This codes for CASSLVGTGADLSGANVLTF.

The sample holds a few counts of this clonotype. The chain links TRBV20-1 to TRBJ1-6; tentatively, D is TRBD1 (5 bases). Germline CDR1 is DFQATT and CDR2 is SNEGSKA (reference sequence). There are 15 residues in the CDR3. Trimming cost V 0 bases and J 8 bases, with 14 bases left between them. This CDR3 is CSARDPRWGDSPLHF. The DNA for the CDR3 is TGCAGTGCTAGAGATCCCAGGTGGGGGGATTCACCCCTCCACTTT.

The J gene is TRBJ2-1, the V gene TRBV27, with 13 bases that match TRBD2. The CDR3 totals 17 residues. Germline values: CDR1 MNHEY, CDR2 SMNVEV (reference sequence). Trimming took 4 bases from V and 7 from J; bases not matched to a gene: 10. CDR3 region: CASSSRLAGGIMNEQFF. In DNA form, the CDR3 reads TGTGCCAGCAGTTCCAGACTAGCGGGAGGAATAATGAATGAGCAGTTCTTC.

This clonotype was recorded a few times. This chain connects TRBV5-1 to TRBJ1-3; D not resolved. V was clipped by 0 bases and J by 0 bases, with 4 bases between them. The CDR3 runs to 14 residues. Germline CDR1 reads SGHRS; CDR2 reads YFSETQ. The CDR3: CASSLDFSGNTIYF. The CDR3 DNA sequence: TGCGCCAGCAGCTTGGACTTCTCTGGAAACACCATATATTTT.

The chain carries TRBV28 and TRBJ2-5; a weak D match, TRBD1 (6 bases). Trimming cost V 3 bases and J 5 bases, with 16 bases left between them. The CDR3 has 15 residues. The V gene's germline CDR1 is MDHEN and CDR2 SYDVKM. The CDR3 loop reads CASSLNPRGVETQYF. Written as DNA, the CDR3 is TGTGCCAGCAGTTTGAATCCCAGGGGAGTTGAGACCCAGTACTTC.

This clonotype was observed at least ten times. The chain combines TRBV20-1 with TRBJ2-1; TRBD2 might be the D (6 bases). The length of the CDR3 is 11 residues. V lost 0 bases and J 9 bases, leaving 6 bases between the germline ends. CDR1 and CDR2 (germline): DFQATT, SNEGSKA (reference sequence). The CDR3 reads CSAREGGEQFF. The CDR3, as DNA: TGCAGTGCTAGAGAGGGAGGTGAGCAGTTCTTC.

This clonotype was seen a few times. The chain has TRBV5-1 and TRBJ2-3; D is possibly TRBD1 (6 bases). Germline-derived CDR1 and CDR2 are SGHRS and YFSETQ. Trimming removed 4 bases at V and 0 bases at J, with 12 bases between. The CDR3 extends over 15 amino acids. The CDR3 region is CASSTQGGSTDTQYF. The CDR3 DNA is TGCGCCAGCAGCACACAGGGTGGGAGCACAGATACGCAGTATTTT.

The chain has TRBV7-2 and TRBJ2-1; 10 nucleotides match TRBD2. There are 16 residues in the CDR3. Germline assignment: CDR1 SGHTA and CDR2 FQGNSA. J lost 0 bases, V lost 2 bases, and 1 base had no gene match. In DNA, the CDR3 is TGTGCCAGCAGCTTACCTAGCGGGGGCTCCTACAATGAGCAGTTCTTC. Its protein is CASSLPSGGSYNEQFF. Combining the CDR3 with reference TRBV7-2 and TRBJ2-1 gives the whole variable domain GAGVSQSPSNKVTEKGKDVELRCDPISGHTALYWYRQSLGQGLEFLIYFQGNSAPDKSGLPSDRFSAERTGGSVSTLTIQRTQQEDSAVYLCASSLPSGGSYNEQFFGPGTRLTVL.